This T cell receptor beta chain was identified in a study of blood T cell repertoires in COVID-19. Study information: Both acute and convalescent COVID-19 samples were obtained from the United States, Italy and Spain.

This CDR3 is built from 14 residues. CDR1 SGHRS and CDR2 YFSETQ come from the germline V gene. V lost 4 bases, J lost 5 bases, and 12 bases lay in between. Original processing methods: Amplifying reference gene primers gave estimates of nucleated cell counts. Clones were read by immunoSEQ multiplex PCR, and TCRdb kept only the in-frame ones, dropping some. The V and J calls and clone size come from that table; D and trimming were worked out from the DNA. The sample lists tens of thousands of clones, roughly four fifths occurring once. This receptor was identified in a man in his 60s with COVID-19, enrolled during active disease. V and J are TRBV5-1 and TRBJ1-4; possibly TRBD1 for D (6 bases). The sample taken for sequencing was peripheral blood. In DNA, the CDR3 is TGCGCCAGCAGCGAAACAGGGTTCAATGAAAAACTGTTTTTT. This sequence encodes CASSETGFNEKLFF.